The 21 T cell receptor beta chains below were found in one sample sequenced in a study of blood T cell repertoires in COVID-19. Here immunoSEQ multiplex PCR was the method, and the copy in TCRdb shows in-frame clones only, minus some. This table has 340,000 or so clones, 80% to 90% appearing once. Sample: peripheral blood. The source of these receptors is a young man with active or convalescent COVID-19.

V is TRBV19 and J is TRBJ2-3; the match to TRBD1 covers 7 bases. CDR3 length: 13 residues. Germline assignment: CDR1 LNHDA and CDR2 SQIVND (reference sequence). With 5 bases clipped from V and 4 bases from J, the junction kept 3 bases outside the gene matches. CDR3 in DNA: TGTGCCAGTAGTGCCACAGGGGCAGATACGCAGTATTTT. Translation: CASSATGADTQYF. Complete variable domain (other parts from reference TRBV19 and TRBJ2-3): DGGITQSPKYLFRKEGQNVTLSCEQNLNHDAMYWYRQDPGQGLRLIYYSQIVNDFQKGDIAEGYSVSREKKESFPLTVTSAQKNPTAFYLCASSATGADTQYFGPGTRLTVL.

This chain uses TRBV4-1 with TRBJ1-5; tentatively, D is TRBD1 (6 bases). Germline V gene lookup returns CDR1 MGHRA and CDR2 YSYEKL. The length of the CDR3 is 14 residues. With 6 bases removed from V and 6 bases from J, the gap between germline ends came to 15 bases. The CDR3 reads CASRQQGGGQPQHF. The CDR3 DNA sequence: TGCGCCAGCAGACAACAGGGAGGGGGTCAGCCCCAGCATTTT.

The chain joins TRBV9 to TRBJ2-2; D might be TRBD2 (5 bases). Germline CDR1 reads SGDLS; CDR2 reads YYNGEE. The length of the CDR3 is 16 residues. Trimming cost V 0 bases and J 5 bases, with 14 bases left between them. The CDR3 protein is CASSVGALRGTGELFF. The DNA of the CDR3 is TGTGCCAGCAGCGTAGGGGCCCTCCGAGGGACCGGGGAGCTGTTTTTT.

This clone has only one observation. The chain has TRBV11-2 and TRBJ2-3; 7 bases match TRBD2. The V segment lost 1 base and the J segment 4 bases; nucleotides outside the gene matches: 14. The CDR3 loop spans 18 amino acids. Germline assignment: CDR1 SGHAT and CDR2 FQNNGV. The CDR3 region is CASSLAARGVQGPDTQYF. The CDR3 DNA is TGTGCCAGCAGCTTAGCCGCTCGGGGGGTCCAAGGTCCAGATACGCAGTATTTT. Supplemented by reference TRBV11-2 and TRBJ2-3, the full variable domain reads EAGVAQSPRYKIIEKRQSVAFWCNPISGHATLYWYQQILGQGPKLLIQFQNNGVVDDSQLPKDRFSAERLKGVDSTLKIQPAKLEDSAVYLCASSLAARGVQGPDTQYFGPGTRLTVL.

The CDR3 protein is CASSSLPSGRQFF. The CDR3 DNA reads as TGTGCCAGCAGCTCACTCCCTAGCGGGCGTCAGTTCTTC. The J gene is TRBJ2-1, the V gene TRBV6-2 or TRBV6-3; 8 bases line up with TRBD2. Germline V gene data show CDR1 as MNHEY and CDR2 as SVGEGT. Trimming took 6 bases from V and 13 from J; bases not matched to a gene: 11. This CDR3 is 13 amino acids long.

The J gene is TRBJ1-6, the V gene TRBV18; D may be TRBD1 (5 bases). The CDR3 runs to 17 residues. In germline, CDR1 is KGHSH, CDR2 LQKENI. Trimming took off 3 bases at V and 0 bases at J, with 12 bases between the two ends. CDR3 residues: CASSPSVGHSYNSPLHF. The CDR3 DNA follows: TGTGCCAGCTCACCCTCCGTTGGACACTCCTATAATTCACCCCTCCACTTT. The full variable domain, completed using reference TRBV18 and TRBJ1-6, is NAGVMQNPRHLVRRRGQEARLRCSPMKGHSHVYWYRQLPEEGLKFMVYLQKENIIDESGMPKERFSAEFPKEGPSILRIQQVVRGDSAAYFCASSPSVGHSYNSPLHFGNGTRLTVT.

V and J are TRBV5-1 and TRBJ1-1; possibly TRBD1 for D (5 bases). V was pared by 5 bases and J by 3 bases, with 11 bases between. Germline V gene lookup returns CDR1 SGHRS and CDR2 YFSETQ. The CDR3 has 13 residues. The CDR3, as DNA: TGCGCCAGCAGGGGGCAGGCGGACACTGAAGCTTTCTTT. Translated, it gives CASRGQADTEAFF.

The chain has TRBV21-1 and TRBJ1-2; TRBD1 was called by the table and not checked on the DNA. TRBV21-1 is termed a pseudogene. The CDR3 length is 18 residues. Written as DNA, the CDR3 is TGTGCCAGCAGCAAAGCAAAATGGGACAGGGCAGTTTACTATGGCTACACCTTC. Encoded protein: CASSKAKWDRAVYYGYTF.

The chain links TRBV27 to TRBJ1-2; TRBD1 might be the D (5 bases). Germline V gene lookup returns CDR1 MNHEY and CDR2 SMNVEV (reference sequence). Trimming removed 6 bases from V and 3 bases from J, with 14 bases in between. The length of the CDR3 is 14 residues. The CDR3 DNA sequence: TGTGCCAGCAGCTTGACAGTACTGGACTATGGCTACACCTTC. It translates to CASSLTVLDYGYTF.

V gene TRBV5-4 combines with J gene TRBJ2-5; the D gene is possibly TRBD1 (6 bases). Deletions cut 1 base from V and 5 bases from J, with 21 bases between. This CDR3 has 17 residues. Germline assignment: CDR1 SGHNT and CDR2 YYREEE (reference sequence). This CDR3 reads CASSLRVGGGRWETQYF. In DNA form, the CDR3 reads TGTGCCAGCAGCTTGCGGGTTGGGGGCGGGCGCTGGGAGACCCAGTACTTC.

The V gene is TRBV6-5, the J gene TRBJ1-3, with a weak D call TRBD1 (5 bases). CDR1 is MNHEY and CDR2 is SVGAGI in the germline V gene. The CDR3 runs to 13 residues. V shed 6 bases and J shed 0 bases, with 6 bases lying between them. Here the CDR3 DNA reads TGTGCCAGCAGGGGGGGCTCTGGAAACACCATATATTTT. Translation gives CASRGGSGNTIYF.

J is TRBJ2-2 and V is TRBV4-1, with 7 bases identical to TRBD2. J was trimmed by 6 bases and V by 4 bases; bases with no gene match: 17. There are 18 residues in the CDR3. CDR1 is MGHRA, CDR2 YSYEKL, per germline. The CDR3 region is CASSRIPYTSENAGELFF. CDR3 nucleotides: TGCGCCAGCAGCCGAATCCCCTATACTAGCGAAAATGCCGGGGAGCTGTTTTTT.

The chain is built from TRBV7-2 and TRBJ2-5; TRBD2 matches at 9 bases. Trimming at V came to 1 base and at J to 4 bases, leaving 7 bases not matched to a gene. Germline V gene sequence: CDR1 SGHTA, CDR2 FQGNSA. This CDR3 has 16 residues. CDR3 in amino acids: CASSLGGLAGRETQYF. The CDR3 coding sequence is TGTGCCAGCAGCTTAGGTGGTCTAGCGGGAAGAGAGACCCAGTACTTC.

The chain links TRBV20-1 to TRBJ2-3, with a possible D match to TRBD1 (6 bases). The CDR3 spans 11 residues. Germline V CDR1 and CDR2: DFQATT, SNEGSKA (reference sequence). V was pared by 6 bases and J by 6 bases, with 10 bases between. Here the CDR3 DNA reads TGCAGTGCCGCGAGGGGGGATACGCAGTATTTT. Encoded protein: CSAARGDTQYF.

The CDR3 DNA reads TGTGCCAGCAGTTTATGGTATACCGCGAATCAGCCCCAGCATTTT. The encoded protein is CASSLWYTANQPQHF. The chain links TRBV27 to TRBJ1-5; D unresolved. There are 15 residues in the CDR3. Germline V lookup: CDR1 MNHEY, CDR2 SMNVEV (reference sequence). V dropped 1 base and J dropped 4 bases, with 11 bases sitting between them.

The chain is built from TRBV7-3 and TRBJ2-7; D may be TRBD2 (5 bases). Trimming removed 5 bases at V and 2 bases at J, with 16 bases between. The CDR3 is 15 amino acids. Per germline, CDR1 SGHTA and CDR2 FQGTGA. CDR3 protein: CASSDLPSSPYEQYF. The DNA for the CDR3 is TGTGCCAGCAGCGATCTTCCATCTAGCCCCTACGAGCAGTACTTC.

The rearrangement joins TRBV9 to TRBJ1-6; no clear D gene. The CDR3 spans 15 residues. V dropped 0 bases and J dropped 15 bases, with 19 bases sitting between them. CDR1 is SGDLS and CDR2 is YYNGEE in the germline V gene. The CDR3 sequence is CASSVGERTASGLHF. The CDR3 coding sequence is TGTGCCAGCAGCGTAGGGGAGCGGACGGCCTCTGGCCTCCACTTT. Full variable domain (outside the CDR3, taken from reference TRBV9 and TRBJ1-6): DSGVTQTPKHLITATGQRVTLRCSPRSGDLSVYWYQQSLDQGLQFLIQYYNGEERAKGNILERFSAQQFPDLHSELNLSSLELGDSALYFCASSVGERTASGLHFGNGTRLTVT.

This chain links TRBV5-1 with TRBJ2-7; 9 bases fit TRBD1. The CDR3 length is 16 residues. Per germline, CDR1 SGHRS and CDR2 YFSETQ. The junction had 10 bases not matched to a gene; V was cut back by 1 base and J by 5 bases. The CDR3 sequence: CASSLSGTGPGNEQYF. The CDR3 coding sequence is TGCGCCAGCAGCTTGTCAGGGACAGGGCCGGGGAACGAGCAGTACTTC.

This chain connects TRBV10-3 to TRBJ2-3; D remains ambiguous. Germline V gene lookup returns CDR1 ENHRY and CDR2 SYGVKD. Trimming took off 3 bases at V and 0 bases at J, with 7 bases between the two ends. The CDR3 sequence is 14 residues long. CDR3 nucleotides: TGTGCCATCAGTGACTATTCTAGCACAGATACGCAGTATTTT. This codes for CAISDYSSTDTQYF.

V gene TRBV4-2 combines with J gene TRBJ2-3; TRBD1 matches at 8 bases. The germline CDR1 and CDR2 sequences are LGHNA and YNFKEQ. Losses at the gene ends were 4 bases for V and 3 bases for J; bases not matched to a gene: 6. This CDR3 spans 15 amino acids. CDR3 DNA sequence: TGTGCCAGCAGCCTCACAGGACAGGGAACAGATACGCAGTATTTT. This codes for CASSLTGQGTDTQYF.

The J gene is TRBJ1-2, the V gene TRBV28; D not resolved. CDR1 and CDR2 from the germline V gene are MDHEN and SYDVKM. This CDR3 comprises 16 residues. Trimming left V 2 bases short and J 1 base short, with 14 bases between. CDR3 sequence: CASSLPGRLGNYGYTF. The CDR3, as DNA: TGTGCCAGCAGTTTACCCGGGAGGTTGGGTAACTATGGCTACACCTTC.